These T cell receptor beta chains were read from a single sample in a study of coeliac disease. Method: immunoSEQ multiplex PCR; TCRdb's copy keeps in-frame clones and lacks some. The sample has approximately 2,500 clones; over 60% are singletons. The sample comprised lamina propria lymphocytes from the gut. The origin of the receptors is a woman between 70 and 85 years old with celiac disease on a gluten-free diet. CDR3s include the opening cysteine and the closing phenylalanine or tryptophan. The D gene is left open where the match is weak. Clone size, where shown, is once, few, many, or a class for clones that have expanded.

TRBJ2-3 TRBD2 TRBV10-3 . CAISGGLAGGRDTQYF TGTGCCATCAGTGGGGGACTAGCGGGGGGCCGAGATACGCAGTATTTT
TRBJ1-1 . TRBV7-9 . CASSPVVLGLQNTEAFF TGTGCCAGCAGCCCGGTTGTGCTGGGACTCCAGAACACTGAAGCTTTCTTT
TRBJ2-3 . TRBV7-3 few CASSSIAGTDTQYF TGTGCCAGCAGCTCTATAGCGGGCACAGATACGCAGTATTTT
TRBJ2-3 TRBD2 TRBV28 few CASSRPPGLGTDTQYF TGTGCCAGCAGTCGGCCACCGGGACTAGGGACAGATACGCAGTATTTT
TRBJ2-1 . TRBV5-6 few CASSSLTGSTYNEQFF TGTGCCAGCAGCTCACTAACAGGTAGCACCTACAATGAGCAGTTCTTC
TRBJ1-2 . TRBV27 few CASKAANYGYTF TGTGCCAGCAAGGCGGCAAACTATGGCTACACCTTC
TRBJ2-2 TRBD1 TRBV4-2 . CASSQGTGDTGELFF TGTGCCAGCAGCCAAGGGACAGGGGACACCGGGGAGCTGTTTTTT
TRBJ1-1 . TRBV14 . CASSPPWRGPNTEAFF TGTGCCAGCAGCCCGCCGTGGCGGGGGCCGAACACTGAAGCTTTCTTT
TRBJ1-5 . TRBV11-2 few CASSLLLGGPQHF TGTGCCAGCAGCTTACTACTGGGAGGGCCCCAGCATTTT
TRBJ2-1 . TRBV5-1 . CASSLAQAPEQFF TGTGCCAGCAGCTTGGCCCAGGCCCCTGAGCAGTTCTTC
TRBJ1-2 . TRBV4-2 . CASSQVNGGSYGYTF TGTGCCAGCAGCCAAGTAAATGGGGGGAGCTATGGCTACACCTTC
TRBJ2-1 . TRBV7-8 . CASSYRELGLNEQFF TGTGCCAGCAGTTACCGGGAGCTAGGCTTGAATGAGCAGTTCTTC
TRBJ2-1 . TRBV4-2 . CASSQKTADSYNEQFF TGTGCCAGCAGCCAAAAAACCGCGGACAGCTACAATGAGCAGTTCTTC
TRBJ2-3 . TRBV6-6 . CASSRTVTDTQYF TGTGCCAGCAGCAGGACAGTCACAGATACGCAGTATTTT
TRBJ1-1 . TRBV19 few CASSRKRQNEAFF TGTGCCAGTAGCCGTAAGCGACAGAATGAAGCTTTCTTT
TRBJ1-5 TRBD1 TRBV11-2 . CASSLGTGDQPQHF TGTGCCAGCAGCTTAGGGACAGGGGATCAGCCCCAGCATTTT
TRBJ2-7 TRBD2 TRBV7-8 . CASSPRLGEGSYEQYF TGTGCCAGCAGCCCACGCCTTGGGGAGGGTTCCTACGAGCAGTACTTC
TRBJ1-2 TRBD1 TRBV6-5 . CASRLGQGNYGYTF TGTGCCAGCAGACTCGGACAGGGAAACTATGGCTACACCTTC
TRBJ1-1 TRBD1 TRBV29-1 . CSSTGGGTEAFF TGCAGCTCAACAGGGGGTGGCACTGAAGCTTTCTTT
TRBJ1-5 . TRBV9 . CASSVAGRQPRNQPQHF TGTGCCAGCAGCGTAGCGGGGAGGCAACCACGCAATCAGCCCCAGCATTTT
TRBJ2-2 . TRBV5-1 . CASSLGLRNTGELFF TGCGCCAGCAGCCTGGGACTCCGCAACACCGGGGAGCTGTTTTTT
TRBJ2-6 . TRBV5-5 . CASSLASTGANVLTF TGTGCCAGCAGCTTGGCGTCTACTGGGGCCAACGTCCTGACTTTC
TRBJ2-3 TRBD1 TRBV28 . CASSLAGRTGLLTDTQYF TGTGCCAGCAGTTTAGCAGGGAGGACAGGGCTATTGACAGATACGCAGTATTTT
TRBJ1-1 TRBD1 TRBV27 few CASSRRTTGWNTEAFF TGTGCCAGCAGCCGACGGACGACAGGGTGGAACACTGAAGCTTTCTTT
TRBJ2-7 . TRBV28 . CASSLRVLNAYEQYF TGTGCCAGCAGTTTAAGAGTACTCAACGCCTACGAGCAGTACTTC
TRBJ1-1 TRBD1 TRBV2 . CASSVPDRGTEAFF TGTGCCAGCAGTGTTCCAGACAGGGGCACTGAAGCTTTCTTT
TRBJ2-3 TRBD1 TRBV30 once CAWSRQGLITDTQYF TGTGCCTGGAGCCGACAGGGGCTAATCACAGATACGCAGTATTTT
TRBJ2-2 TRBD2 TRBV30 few CAWSGLAGVGGELFF TGTGCCTGGAGCGGGCTAGCGGGAGTCGGCGGGGAGCTGTTTTTT
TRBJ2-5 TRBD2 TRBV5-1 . CASSGGTSGVETQYF TGCGCCAGCAGCGGGGGGACTAGCGGGGTAGAGACCCAGTACTTC
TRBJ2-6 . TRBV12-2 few CASRETRTPQQSRANVLTF TGTGCAAGTCGCGAGACACGGACTCCACAACAAAGTCGGGCCAACGTCCTGACTTTC
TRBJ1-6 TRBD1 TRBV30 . CAWSSGQGDNSPLHF TGTGCCTGGAGTTCGGGACAGGGGGATAATTCACCCCTCCACTTT
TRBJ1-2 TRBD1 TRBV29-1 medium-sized CSVGTGGNYGYTF TGCAGCGTGGGGACAGGGGGAAACTATGGCTACACCTTC
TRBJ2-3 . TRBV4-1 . CASSVETDDTQYF TGCGCCAGCAGCGTCGAGACAGATGATACGCAGTATTTT
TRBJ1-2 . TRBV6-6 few CASSYSRGNYGYTF TGTGCCAGCAGTTACTCGAGGGGGAACTATGGCTACACCTTC
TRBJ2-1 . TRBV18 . CASSPGAGDYNEQFF TGTGCCAGCTCACCAGGCGCAGGGGACTACAATGAGCAGTTCTTC
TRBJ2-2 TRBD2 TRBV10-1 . CASSVGAGTGELFF TGCGCCAGCAGTGTCGGAGCGGGAACCGGGGAGCTGTTTTTT
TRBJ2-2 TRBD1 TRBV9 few CASSPQGALGTGELFF TGTGCCAGCAGCCCCCAGGGGGCGCTGGGCACCGGGGAGCTGTTTTTT
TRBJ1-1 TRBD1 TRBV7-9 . CASSSQGDTEAFF TGTGCCAGCAGCTCTCAGGGGGACACTGAAGCTTTCTTT
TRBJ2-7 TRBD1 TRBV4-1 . CASSMGRDRIYEQYF TGCGCCAGCAGCATGGGCCGGGACAGAATCTACGAGCAGTACTTC
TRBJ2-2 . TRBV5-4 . CASSLPLARAGELFF TGTGCCAGCAGCTTGCCCCTAGCTAGAGCCGGGGAGCTGTTTTTT
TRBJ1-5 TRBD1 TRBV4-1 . CASSQVRGLKGQPQHF TGCGCCAGCAGCCAAGTCAGGGGGCTAAAGGGTCAGCCCCAGCATTTT
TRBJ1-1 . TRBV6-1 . CASRFRTEAFF TGTGCCAGCAGGTTCCGCACTGAAGCTTTCTTT
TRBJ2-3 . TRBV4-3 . CASSPLPYADTQYF TGCGCCAGCAGCCCTCTCCCCTACGCAGATACGCAGTATTTT
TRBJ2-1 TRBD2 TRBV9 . CASSPREKSYNEQFF TGTGCCAGCAGCCCGCGGGAGAAGTCCTACAATGAGCAGTTCTTC
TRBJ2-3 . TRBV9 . CASNMEGSPTDTQYF TGTGCCAGCAATATGGAGGGGTCGCCCACAGATACGCAGTATTTT
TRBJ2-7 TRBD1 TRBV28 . CASSPGQVFYEQYF TGTGCCAGCAGCCCGGGACAGGTCTTTTACGAGCAGTACTTC
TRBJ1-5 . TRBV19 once CATVSRFPRGNQPQHF TGTGCCACCGTCTCGAGGTTCCCCAGGGGCAATCAGCCCCAGCATTTT
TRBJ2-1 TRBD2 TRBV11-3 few CASSFSGTEQFF TGTGCCAGCAGCTTTAGCGGGACCGAGCAGTTCTTC
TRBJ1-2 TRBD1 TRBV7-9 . CASSREDRAHGYTF TGTGCCAGCAGCCGGGAGGACAGGGCCCATGGCTACACCTTC
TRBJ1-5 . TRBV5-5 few CASSPWGVQSNQPQHF TGTGCCAGCAGCCCATGGGGGGTGCAAAGCAATCAGCCCCAGCATTTT
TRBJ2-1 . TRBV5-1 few CASSSEGGSYNEQFF TGTGCCAGCAGCTCGGAGGGCGGATCCTACAATGAGCAGTTCTTC
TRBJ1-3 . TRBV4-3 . CASSQDQGNTIYF TGCGCCAGCAGCCAAGATCAGGGAAACACCATATATTTT